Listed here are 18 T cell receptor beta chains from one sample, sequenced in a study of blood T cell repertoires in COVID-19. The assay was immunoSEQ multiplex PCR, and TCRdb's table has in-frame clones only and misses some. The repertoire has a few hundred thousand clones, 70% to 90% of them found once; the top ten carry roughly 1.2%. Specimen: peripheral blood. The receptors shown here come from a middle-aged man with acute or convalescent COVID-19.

The CDR3, as DNA: TGTGCCAGCAGTTTTACGGACAGGGGCTTTGCTGGCTACACCTTC. The encoded protein is CASSFTDRGFAGYTF. The chain uses TRBV27 and TRBJ1-2, with 9 bases matching TRBD1. This CDR3 comprises 15 residues. Trimming cost V 3 bases and J 7 bases; bases outside gene matches: 9. CDR1 and CDR2 from the germline V gene are MNHEY and SMNVEV (reference sequence).

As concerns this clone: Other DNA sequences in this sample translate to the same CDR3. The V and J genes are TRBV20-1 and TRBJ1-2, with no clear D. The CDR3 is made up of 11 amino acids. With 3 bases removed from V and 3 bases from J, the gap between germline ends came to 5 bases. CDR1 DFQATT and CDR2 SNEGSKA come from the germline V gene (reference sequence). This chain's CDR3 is CSASGDYGYTF. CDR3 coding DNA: TGCAGTGCTAGCGGTGACTATGGCTACACCTTC.

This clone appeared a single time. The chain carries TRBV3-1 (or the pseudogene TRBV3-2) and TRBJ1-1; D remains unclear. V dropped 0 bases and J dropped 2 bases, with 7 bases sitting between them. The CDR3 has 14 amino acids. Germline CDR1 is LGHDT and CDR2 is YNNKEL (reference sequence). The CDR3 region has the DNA TGTGCCAGCAGCCAAGATCTCTACAACACTGAAGCTTTCTTT. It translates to CASSQDLYNTEAFF.

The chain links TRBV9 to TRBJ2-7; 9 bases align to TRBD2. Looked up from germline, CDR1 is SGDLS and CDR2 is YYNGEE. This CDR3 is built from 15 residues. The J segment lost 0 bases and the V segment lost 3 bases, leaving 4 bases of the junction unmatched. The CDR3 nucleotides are TGTGCCAGCAGCGCCGCGGGACTAGCCTCCTACGAGCAGTACTTC. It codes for CASSAAGLASYEQYF.

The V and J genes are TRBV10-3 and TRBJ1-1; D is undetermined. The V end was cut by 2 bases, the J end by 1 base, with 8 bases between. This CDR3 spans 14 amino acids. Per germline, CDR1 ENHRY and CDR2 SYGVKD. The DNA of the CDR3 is TGTGCCATCAGTGAGGGACGGGAGAACACTGAAGCTTTCTTT. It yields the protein CAISEGRENTEAFF.

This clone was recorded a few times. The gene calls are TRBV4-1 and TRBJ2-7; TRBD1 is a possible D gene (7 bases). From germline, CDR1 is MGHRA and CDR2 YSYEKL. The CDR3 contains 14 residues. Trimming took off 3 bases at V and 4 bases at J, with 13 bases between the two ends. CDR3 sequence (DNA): TGCGCCAGCAGCCACTCGCCAGGGGGGTACGAGCAGTACTTC. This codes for CASSHSPGGYEQYF.

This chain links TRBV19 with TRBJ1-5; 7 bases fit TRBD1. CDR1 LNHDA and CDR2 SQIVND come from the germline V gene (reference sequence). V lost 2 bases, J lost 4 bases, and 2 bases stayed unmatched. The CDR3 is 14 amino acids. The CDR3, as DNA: TGTGCCAGTAGTATAACAGGGGAAAATCAGCCCCAGCATTTT. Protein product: CASSITGENQPQHF.

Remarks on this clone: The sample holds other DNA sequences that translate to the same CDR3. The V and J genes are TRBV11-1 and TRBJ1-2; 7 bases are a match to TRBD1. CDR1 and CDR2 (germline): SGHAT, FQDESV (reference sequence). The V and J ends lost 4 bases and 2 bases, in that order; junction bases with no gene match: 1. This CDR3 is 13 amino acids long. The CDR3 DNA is TGTGCCAGCAGCTCGGGACAGAACTATGGCTACACCTTC. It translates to CASSSGQNYGYTF.

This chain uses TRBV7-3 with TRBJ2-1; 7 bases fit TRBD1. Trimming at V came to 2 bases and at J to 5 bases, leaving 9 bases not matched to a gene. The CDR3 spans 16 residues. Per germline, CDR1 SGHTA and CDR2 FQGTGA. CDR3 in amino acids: CASSLRHRGAHNEQFF. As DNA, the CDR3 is TGTGCCAGCAGCTTACGCCACAGGGGAGCCCACAATGAGCAGTTCTTC. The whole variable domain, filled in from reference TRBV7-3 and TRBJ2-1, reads GAGVSQTPSNKVTEKGKYVELRCDPISGHTALYWYRQSLGQGPEFLIYFQGTGAADDSGLPNDRFFAVRPEGSVSTLKIQRTERGDSAVYLCASSLRHRGAHNEQFFGPGTRLTVL.

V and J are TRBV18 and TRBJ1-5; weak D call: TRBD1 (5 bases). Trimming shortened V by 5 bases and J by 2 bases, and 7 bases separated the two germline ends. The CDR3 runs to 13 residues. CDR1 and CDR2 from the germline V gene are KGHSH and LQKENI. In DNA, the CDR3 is TGTGCCAGCTCATGGGGGGGCAATCAGCCCCAGCATTTT. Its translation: CASSWGGNQPQHF.

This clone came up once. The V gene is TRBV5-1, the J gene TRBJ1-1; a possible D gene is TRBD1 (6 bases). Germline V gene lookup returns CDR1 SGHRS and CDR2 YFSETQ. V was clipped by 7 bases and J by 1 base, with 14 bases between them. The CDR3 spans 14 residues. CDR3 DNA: TGCGCCAGCTCCTTTGGGGGCTCGAACACTGAAGCTTTCTTT. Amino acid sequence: CASSFGGSNTEAFF.

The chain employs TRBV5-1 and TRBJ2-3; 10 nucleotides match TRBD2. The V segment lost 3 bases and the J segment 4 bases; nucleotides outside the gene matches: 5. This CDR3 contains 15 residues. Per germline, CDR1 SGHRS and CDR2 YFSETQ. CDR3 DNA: TGCGCCAGCAGCTCCAGCGGGGGGGCCCCAGATACGCAGTATTTT. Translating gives CASSSSGGAPDTQYF.

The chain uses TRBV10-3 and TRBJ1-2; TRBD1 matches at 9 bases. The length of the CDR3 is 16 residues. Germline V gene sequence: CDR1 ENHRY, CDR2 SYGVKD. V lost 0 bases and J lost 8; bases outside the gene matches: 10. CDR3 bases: TGTGCCATCAGTGAGTCCTCGGGACAGGGCTCCATCGGCTACACCTTC. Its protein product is CAISESSGQGSIGYTF.

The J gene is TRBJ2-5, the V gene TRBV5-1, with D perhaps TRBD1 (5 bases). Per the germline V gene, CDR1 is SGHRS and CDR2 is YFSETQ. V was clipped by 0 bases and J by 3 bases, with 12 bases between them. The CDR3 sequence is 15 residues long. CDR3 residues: CASSLVGRAEETQYF. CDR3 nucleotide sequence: TGCGCCAGCAGCTTGGTGGGCAGGGCAGAAGAGACCCAGTACTTC. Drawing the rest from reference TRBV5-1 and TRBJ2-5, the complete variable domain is KAGVTQTPRYLIKTRGQQVTLSCSPISGHRSVSWYQQTPGQGLQFLFEYFSETQRNKGNFPGRFSGRQFSNSRSEMNVSTLELGDSALYLCASSLVGRAEETQYFGPGTRLLVL.

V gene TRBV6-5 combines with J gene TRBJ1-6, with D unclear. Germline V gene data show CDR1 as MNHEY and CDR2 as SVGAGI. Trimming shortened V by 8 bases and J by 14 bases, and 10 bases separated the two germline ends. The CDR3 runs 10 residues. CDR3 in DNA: TGTGCCAGCGGGCCAGCCACCCTCCACTTT. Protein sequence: CASGPATLHF.

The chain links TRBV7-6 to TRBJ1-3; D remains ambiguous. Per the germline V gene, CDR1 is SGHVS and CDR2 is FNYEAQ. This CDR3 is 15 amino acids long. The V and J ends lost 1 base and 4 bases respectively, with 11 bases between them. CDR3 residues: CASSLEQVGGNTIYF. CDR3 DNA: TGTGCCAGCAGCTTAGAGCAGGTTGGAGGAAACACCATATATTTT.

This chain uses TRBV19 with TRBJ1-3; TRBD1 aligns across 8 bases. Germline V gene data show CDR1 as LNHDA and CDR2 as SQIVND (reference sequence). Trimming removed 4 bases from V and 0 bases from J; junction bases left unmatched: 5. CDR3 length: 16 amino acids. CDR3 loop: CASSTDRGGSGNTIYF. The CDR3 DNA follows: TGTGCCAGTAGTACTGACAGGGGAGGCTCTGGAAACACCATATATTTT.

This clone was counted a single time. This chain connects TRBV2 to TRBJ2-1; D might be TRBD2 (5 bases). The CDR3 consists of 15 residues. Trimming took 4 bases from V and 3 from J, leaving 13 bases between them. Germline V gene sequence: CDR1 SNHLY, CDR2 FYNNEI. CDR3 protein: CASSGSTLGYNEQFF. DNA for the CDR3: TGTGCCAGCAGTGGGTCTACACTAGGCTACAATGAGCAGTTCTTC. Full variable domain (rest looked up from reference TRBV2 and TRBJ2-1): EPEVTQTPSHQVTQMGQEVILRCVPISNHLYFYWYRQILGQKVEFLVSFYNNEISEKSEIFDDQFSVERPDGSNFTLKIRSTKLEDSAMYFCASSGSTLGYNEQFFGPGTRLTVL.